Listed below are T cell receptor beta chains from one sample, sequenced in a study. TCRdb independently ran MiXCR on the RT-PCR reads; one entry per CDR3 protein. The sample shows almost 700,000 distinct CDR3 sequences, over 12% of them seen only once. The sequenced sample was memory CD4+ T cells from blood. These receptors were taken from a female donor in good health, serving as a healthy control. The CDR3 runs from the conserved cysteine through the conserved F or W. The D gene is left open where the match is weak. Only some rows state a clone size, as once, few, many or a class for expanded clones.

>NA|NA|TRBV7-9|TRBJ1-2
CASSSPKEGLYGYTF
TGTGCCAGCAGCTCACCTAAGGAGGGCCTCTATGGCTACACCTTC
>NA|NA|TRBV7-3|TRBJ2-3
CASSPGVRTDTQYF
TGTGCCAGCAGCCCGGGTGTCCGCACAGATACGCAGTATTTT
>many|TRBD1|TRBV6-5|TRBJ2-7
CATLRPGGYEQYF
TGTGCCACCCTTCGCCCAGGGGGATACGAGCAGTACTTC
>NA|NA|TRBV30|TRBJ2-5
CAWRGDYQETQYF
TGTGCCTGGAGGGGGGATTACCAAGAGACCCAGTACTTC
>many|NA|TRBV5-1|TRBJ1-1
CASSSGSSEAFF
TGCGCCAGCAGTTCGGGCTCGAGTGAAGCTTTCTTT
>NA|TRBD1|TRBV18|TRBJ1-5
CASSLSAGGIHQPQHF
TGTGCCAGCTCACTATCCGCAGGGGGCATACATCAGCCCCAGCATTTT
>NA|NA|TRBV12-3/TRBV12-4|TRBJ2-7
CASSFGRLYEQYF
TGTGCCAGCAGTTTTGGGAGGCTATACGAGCAGTACTTC
>NA|TRBD1|TRBV28|TRBJ2-4
CASSLEQGKNIQYF
TGTGCCAGCAGTTTAGAACAGGGGAAAAACATTCAGTACTTC
>many|TRBD1|TRBV10-3|TRBJ1-1
CAISESDRDREAFF
TGTGCCATCAGTGAGTCGGACCGGGACAGAGAAGCTTTCTTT
>NA|NA|TRBV14|TRBJ2-1
CASSPRVRYNEQFF
TGTGCCAGCAGCCCTCGAGTCCGGTACAATGAGCAGTTCTTC
>many|NA|TRBV7-2|TRBJ2-6
CASSAGANVLTF
TGTGCCAGCAGTGCAGGGGCCAACGTCCTGACTTTC
>NA|NA|TRBV28|TRBJ1-3
CASSLASVSWGNTIYF
TGTGCCAGCAGTTTAGCCTCAGTGTCGTGGGGAAACACCATATATTTT
>few|NA|TRBV3-1|TRBJ1-5
CASSQASWGGQPQHF
TGTGCCAGCAGCCAAGCTAGTTGGGGTGGGCAGCCCCAGCATTTT
>NA|NA|TRBV27|TRBJ2-7
CASSPSTATYDQYF
TGTGCCAGCAGCCCCTCGACGGCGACCTACGACCAGTACTTC
>many|NA|TRBV7-2|TRBJ1-2
CASSLMDYGYTF
TGTGCCAGCAGCTTGATGGACTATGGCTACACCTTC
>NA|TRBD2|TRBV4-3|TRBJ2-7
CASPRGTSGTYEQYF
TGCGCCAGCCCCCGGGGGACTAGCGGAACCTACGAGCAGTACTTC
>NA|NA|TRBV5-5|TRBJ2-6
CASTRFQGTVRGANVLTF
TGTGCCAGCACCAGGTTTCAGGGGACTGTGCGTGGGGCCAACGTCCTGACTTTC
>few|TRBD1|TRBV9|TRBJ2-1
CASSAGQGAYNEQFF
TGTGCCAGCAGCGCAGGACAGGGGGCGTACAATGAGCAGTTCTTC
>few|TRBD2|TRBV7-2|TRBJ2-1
CASSFSGSRNNEQFF
TGTGCCAGCAGCTTTAGCGGGAGTCGGAACAATGAGCAGTTCTTC